This TCR beta chain was sequenced for a study of cytomegalovirus exposure and HLA in healthy donors. Whole-study findings and limits: Confirmation was obtained in vitro that a few CMV-associated chains are specific for CMV antigens. Researchers counted 164 TCR beta chains as cytomegalovirus-associated.

The CDR3 runs 15 residues. V lost 2 bases and J lost 7; bases outside the gene matches: 9. Per germline, CDR1 SGHAT and CDR2 FQDESV (reference sequence). This clone turned up a few times. Antigen: not known. The method was immunoSEQ multiplex PCR; TCRdb's version includes in-frame clones alone and lacks a portion of them. The table records about 150,000 clones, around 88% of them present only once. The roughly 120-subject validation cohort, separate from the roughly 670-subject first cohort, included the donors. Sequences were obtained from PBMCs. The TCR was taken from a man aged 18 to 35 in good health and CMV-seropositive. The rearrangement links TRBV11-1 to TRBJ1-2; 8 positions match TRBD1. The CDR3, as DNA: TGTGCCAGCAGCTTAACCGGGACAGGCGTCCCTGGCTACACCTTC. Its translation: CASSLTGTGVPGYTF.